Shown below are 20 T cell receptor beta chains from a single sample sequenced in a study of blood T cell repertoires in COVID-19. Produced via immunoSEQ multiplex PCR; TCRdb's table is partial and in-frame only. The repertoire includes approximately 210,000 clones, about 88% of them detected once, and 1.9% sits in the top ten. The source material was peripheral blood. The receptor source for this set is a man aged 35 to 55 with active or convalescent COVID-19.

CDR3: CASSPLLGGLDTQYF. The CDR3 DNA sequence: TGCGCCAGCAGCCCTTTGCTGGGGGGGTTAGATACGCAGTATTTT. The chain recombines TRBV4-1 with TRBJ2-3; 7 bases are a match to TRBD2. Looked up from germline, CDR1 is MGHRA and CDR2 is YSYEKL. Germline trimming cut 4 bases from V and 5 bases from J; bases unmatched to any gene: 9. The CDR3 totals 15 residues.

The chain recombines TRBV5-4 with TRBJ1-2; D gene ambiguous. V shed 2 bases and J shed 0 bases, with 8 bases lying between them. In germline, CDR1 is SGHNT, CDR2 YYREEE (reference sequence). CDR3 length equals 14 residues. As DNA, the CDR3 is TGTGCCAGCAGCTTTAGAGGTTCTAACTATGGCTACACCTTC. Its protein product is CASSFRGSNYGYTF.

The genes are TRBV11-1 and TRBJ2-5, with 11 positions matching TRBD2. The germline V gene has CDR1 SGHAT and CDR2 FQDESV (reference sequence). Trimming took 6 bases from V and 1 from J; bases not matched to a gene: 7. The CDR3 contains 16 residues. CDR3 in DNA: TGTGCCAGCAGACCTCTAGCGGGAGGTCCCCAAGAGACCCAGTACTTC. As protein: CASRPLAGGPQETQYF.

The V call is TRBV2, the J call TRBJ1-3, with a tentative D call TRBD1 (5 bases). V was shortened by 6 bases and J by 0 bases, with 15 bases between the two germline ends. The CDR3 consists of 16 residues. Germline CDR1 reads SNHLY; CDR2 reads FYNNEI. CDR3 sequence reads: CASRRQPADSGNTIYF. Here the CDR3 DNA reads TGTGCCAGCAGACGACAGCCGGCTGACTCTGGAAACACCATATATTTT.

A single count supports this clone. V and J are TRBV10-3 and TRBJ1-2; D is possibly TRBD1 (6 bases). This CDR3 is built from 13 residues. The germline V gene encodes CDR1 ENHRY and CDR2 SYGVKD. V lost 4 bases, J lost 4 bases, and 10 bases lay in between. The CDR3 region has the DNA TGTGCCATCAGTGGGATAGGGGGCTATGGCTACACCTTC. Translating gives CAISGIGGYGYTF.

This clone was counted between two and nine times. The chain recombines TRBV5-8 with TRBJ1-4; maybe TRBD1 (6 bases). Germline V CDR1 and CDR2: SGHTS, YDEGEE. With 0 bases removed from V and 0 bases from J, the gap between germline ends came to 6 bases. This CDR3 spans 15 amino acids. The CDR3 bases are TGTGCCAGCAGCTTGGGGACAGCAACTAATGAAAAACTGTTTTTT. Translated: CASSLGTATNEKLFF.

V usage is TRBV11-3 and J usage is TRBJ2-1; no definite D call. V lost 3 bases and J lost 2, with 5 bases in between. Germline V gives CDR1 SGHNT, CDR2 YENEEA. The CDR3 length is 13 residues. The CDR3: CASSFSPYNEQFF. The CDR3, as DNA: TGTGCCAGCAGCTTCTCCCCCTACAATGAGCAGTTCTTC.

The chain combines TRBV9 with TRBJ1-2, with 7 positions matching TRBD1. The CDR3 has 15 residues. Unmatched junction bases numbered 10, after V lost 0 bases and J lost 8 bases. Germline V gene sequence: CDR1 SGDLS, CDR2 YYNGEE. The CDR3 here is CASSVAGLTGVGYTF. CDR3 bases: TGTGCCAGCAGCGTAGCTGGCTTAACAGGGGTCGGCTACACCTTC.

The chain joins TRBV9 to TRBJ1-5, with D tentatively TRBD1 (5 bases). Trimming shortened V by 6 bases and J by 0 bases, and 10 bases separated the two germline ends. CDR1 and CDR2 (germline): SGDLS, YYNGEE. The CDR3 is made up of 14 amino acids. CDR3 sequence reads: CASNGGDSNQPQHF. The CDR3, as DNA: TGTGCCAGCAATGGGGGGGATAGCAATCAGCCCCAGCATTTT.

This rearrangement joins TRBV27 to TRBJ2-7; 8 bases align to TRBD2. The CDR3 contains 16 residues. J lost 4 bases, V lost 3 bases, and 11 bases had no gene match. Germline V CDR1 and CDR2: MNHEY, SMNVEV (reference sequence). The CDR3 protein is CASSFSRGLGEYEQYF. The CDR3 nucleotides read TGTGCCAGCAGTTTCTCGAGGGGACTAGGGGAGTACGAGCAGTACTTC.

This chain uses TRBV28 with TRBJ1-6, with D unclear. This CDR3 has 12 amino acids. Germline V gives CDR1 MDHEN, CDR2 SYDVKM. Trimming pared 10 bases from V and 8 bases from J, leaving 12 bases between. CDR3 sequence: CATYERDSPLHF. CDR3 DNA: TGTGCCACCTACGAGAGGGATTCACCCCTCCACTTT.

The rearrangement links TRBV10-1 to TRBJ2-2, with D perhaps TRBD1 (5 bases). The CDR3 runs 17 residues. Between the trimmed V and J ends, which lost 2 bases and 1 base, there was a span of 14 bases. Per germline, CDR1 WNHNN and CDR2 SYGVQD (reference sequence). The CDR3 DNA sequence: TGCGCCAGCAGTGAGCCGACAGTATTCGGGAACACCGGGGAGCTGTTTTTT. It translates to CASSEPTVFGNTGELFF.

The chain has TRBV9 and TRBJ1-4, with a weak D call TRBD1 (6 bases). This CDR3 region has 17 residues. Trimming removed 3 bases at V and 4 bases at J, with 19 bases between. The V gene's germline CDR1 is SGDLS and CDR2 YYNGEE. In DNA, the CDR3 is TGTGCCAGCAGCGCCGGAGTCGGGCAGGGGATTAATGAAAAACTGTTTTTT. Translation gives CASSAGVGQGINEKLFF.

The rearrangement joins TRBV11-2 to TRBJ1-2, with no clear D. V was trimmed by 1 base and J by 3 bases, leaving 12 bases between them. Germline assignment: CDR1 SGHAT and CDR2 FQNNGV. The CDR3 extends over 15 amino acids. The CDR3: CASSLGVAVDYGYTF. Written as DNA, the CDR3 is TGTGCCAGCAGCTTAGGGGTAGCGGTCGACTATGGCTACACCTTC.

The V and J genes are TRBV19 and TRBJ1-4; D is unclear. Germline loops: CDR1 LNHDA, CDR2 SQIVND (reference sequence). The CDR3 consists of 15 residues. V lost 7 bases and J lost 4, with 16 bases in between. This CDR3 reads CASTSWRRYNEKLFF. The CDR3 bases are TGTGCCAGTACATCTTGGCGGCGGTATAATGAAAAACTGTTTTTT.

The V call is TRBV5-1, the J call TRBJ1-2; 9 bases are shared with TRBD1. V gave up 3 bases and J gave up 3 bases; unmatched junction bases: 6. The CDR3 spans 15 residues. Per germline, CDR1 SGHRS and CDR2 YFSETQ. CDR3 loop: CASSSGQGLYYGYTF. The CDR3, as DNA: TGCGCCAGCAGCTCCGGACAGGGGCTATACTATGGCTACACCTTC.

The genes are TRBV7-9 and TRBJ1-1; D call uncertain. The CDR3 has 12 amino acids. The V gene's germline CDR1 is SEHNR and CDR2 FQNEAQ (reference sequence). Trimming stripped 7 bases from V and 4 bases from J, with 10 bases between. CDR3 nucleotide sequence: TGTGCCAGCATTGCGGTGGGCACTGAAGCTTTCTTT. Protein product: CASIAVGTEAFF.

The V and J genes are TRBV5-1 and TRBJ2-1; 10 nucleotides match TRBD2. Unmatched junction bases numbered 2, after V lost 2 bases and J lost 3 bases. The germline V gene encodes CDR1 SGHRS and CDR2 YFSETQ. The CDR3 has 15 amino acids. CDR3 protein: CASSFLAGDYNEQFF. In DNA, the CDR3 is TGCGCCAGCAGCTTTCTAGCGGGAGACTACAATGAGCAGTTCTTC.

This chain uses TRBV5-5 with TRBJ2-3; D is unresolved. CDR3 length: 15 residues. Trimming shortened V by 5 bases and J by 0 bases, and 13 bases separated the two germline ends. Germline lookup yields CDR1 SGHKS and CDR2 YYEKEE (reference sequence). The CDR3 spells CASSNQGDSTDTQYF. The CDR3 region has the DNA TGTGCCAGCAGTAACCAAGGAGATAGCACAGATACGCAGTATTTT.

The chain links TRBV4-1 to TRBJ1-3; D is unclear. The CDR3 extends over 17 amino acids. Looked up from germline, CDR1 is MGHRA and CDR2 is YSYEKL. Trimming cost V 0 bases and J 2 bases, with 14 bases left between them. The CDR3 nucleotides are TGCGCCAGCAGCCAAGATAGTACGGGGTCCCCTGGAAACACCATATATTTT. It encodes CASSQDSTGSPGNTIYF.